This entry concerns a single TCR beta chain. What it recognizes is unknown. Peripheral blood, about 9.4 milliliters per donor, was collected. In each sample, at least 7 million PBMCs were isolated. With a J-beta primer mix and a sample-barcoded 5' primer, a second PCR ran about 7 to 12 cycles. TCRdb used MiXCR to reprocess the 5' RACE reads, holding one entry per CDR3 protein. In the table there are about 770,000 distinct CDR3 sequences, around two fifths of which are singletons. These data originate in a study of blood T cells in healthy people across ages. Study-wide results and caveats: Underestimates were what the diversity estimates from one million T cells were considered to be.

CDR1 is ENHRY and CDR2 is SYGVKD in the germline V gene. The CDR3 totals 14 residues. V was pared by 3 bases and J by 8 bases, with 13 bases between. The sequence was collected from a man in his sixties in good health. The chain recombines TRBV10-3 with TRBJ1-4; D gene ambiguous. The sequenced sample was blood. CDR3 nucleotide sequence: TGTGCCATCAGTGATACGAGAGATCGAGAAAAACTGTTTTTT. It translates to CAISDTRDREKLFF.